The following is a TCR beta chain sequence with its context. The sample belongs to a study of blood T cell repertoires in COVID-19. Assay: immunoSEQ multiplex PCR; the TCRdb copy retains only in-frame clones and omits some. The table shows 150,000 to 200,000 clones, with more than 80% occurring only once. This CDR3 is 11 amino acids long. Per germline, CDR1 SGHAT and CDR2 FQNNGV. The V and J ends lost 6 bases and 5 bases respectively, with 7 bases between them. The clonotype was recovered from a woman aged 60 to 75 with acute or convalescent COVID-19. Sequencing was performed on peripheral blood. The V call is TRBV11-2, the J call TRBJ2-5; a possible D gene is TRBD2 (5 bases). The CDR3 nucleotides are TGTGCCAGCAGGCGGGCGGAGACCCAGTACTTC. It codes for CASRRAETQYF. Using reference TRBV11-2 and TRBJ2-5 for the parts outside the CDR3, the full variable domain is EAGVAQSPRYKIIEKRQSVAFWCNPISGHATLYWYQQILGQGPKLLIQFQNNGVVDDSQLPKDRFSAERLKGVDSTLKIQPAKLEDSAVYLCASRRAETQYFGPGTRLLVL.